Following are 25 T cell receptor beta chains from one sample sequenced in a study of shared clonotypes between healthy human individuals. Sequenced by immunoSEQ multiplex PCR; TCRdb stores in-frame clones only, minus some. The data hold about 2.3 million clones, with just over 90% observed a single time. The specimen was naive CD4+ T cells from PBMCs. The subset is: CD45RA+ positively selected. Source of these receptors: a man between 18 and 29 years old in good health. Some clones in this sample may be carry-over from other donors' samples.

Concerning this clone itself: One end of the junction varies from germline; a read error may be responsible. V usage is TRBV28 and J usage is TRBJ1-2, with 9 nucleotides matching TRBD1. This CDR3 spans 16 amino acids. Germline loops: CDR1 MDHEN, CDR2 SYDVKM. CDR3 sequence: CASGFLPGQGYYGYTF. Here the CDR3 DNA reads TGTGCCAGCGGTTTTCTCCCGGGACAGGGTTACTATGGCTACACCTTC.

In its sample, this clone was seen a few times. The chain uses TRBV19 and TRBJ1-1; TRBD1 might be the D (6 bases). The CDR3 is 13 amino acids. Trimming stripped 6 bases from V and 0 bases from J, with 8 bases between. Germline loops: CDR1 LNHDA, CDR2 SQIVND (reference sequence). The CDR3 nucleotides are TGTGCCAGTAGGCGGGACATGAACACTGAAGCTTTCTTT. Its protein product is CASRRDMNTEAFF.

This clone was seen a handful of times. This chain joins TRBV30 and TRBJ2-3, with 16 nucleotides matching TRBD2. J gave up 5 bases and V 2 bases, and 7 bases lay outside the gene matches. The CDR3 runs 17 residues. Germline V gene data show CDR1 as GTSNPN and CDR2 as SVGIG (reference sequence). The CDR3 spells CAWSRGLAGGPGDTQYF. The CDR3 DNA follows: TGTGCCTGGAGTCGGGGACTAGCGGGAGGGCCAGGAGATACGCAGTATTTT.

The chain has TRBV28 and TRBJ2-7, with a tentative D call TRBD2 (6 bases). V was shortened by 2 bases and J by 4 bases, with 12 bases between the two germline ends. This CDR3 contains 14 residues. Germline values: CDR1 MDHEN, CDR2 SYDVKM. CDR3 loop: CASSLVGGRYEQYF. The CDR3 DNA reads TGTGCCAGCAGTTTAGTCGGGGGTAGGTACGAGCAGTACTTC.

J is TRBJ1-4 and V is TRBV7-9; a weak D match, TRBD1 (6 bases). V was shortened by 5 bases and J by 5 bases, with 21 bases between the two germline ends. The CDR3 has 17 amino acids. CDR1 is SEHNR, CDR2 FQNEAQ, per germline (reference sequence). The CDR3 sequence: CASSPRLGARGNEKLFF. CDR3 sequence (DNA): TGTGCCAGCAGCCCCCGTTTGGGGGCCCGGGGGAATGAAAAACTGTTTTTT.

The chain combines TRBV15 with TRBJ1-1; D is undetermined. Trimming took off 6 bases at V and 2 bases at J, with 13 bases between the two ends. The CDR3 length is 14 residues. Germline V lookup: CDR1 LNHNV, CDR2 YYDKDF (reference sequence). Here the CDR3 DNA reads TGTGCCACCAGTGTATTTACAGAAAACACTGAAGCTTTCTTT. Protein: CATSVFTENTEAFF.

The chain joins TRBV21-1 to TRBJ2-5; the table's D call of TRBD2 was not tested on the DNA. TRBV21-1 corresponds to a pseudogene. The CDR3 contains 17 residues. The CDR3 DNA sequence: TGTGCCAGCACCGTGAGCCGGACTAGCGGGACCCAAGAGACCCAGTACTTC. Translating gives CASTVSRTSGTQETQYF.

V is TRBV29-1 and J is TRBJ1-1, with 8 bases identical to TRBD1. The CDR3 spans 14 residues. The ends lost 4 bases at V and 5 bases at J; junction bases unmatched: 9. Looked up from germline, CDR1 is SQVTM and CDR2 is ANQGSEA. CDR3 in amino acids: CSVAGRGPDTEAFF. In nucleotides, the CDR3 is TGCAGCGTTGCCGGCAGGGGGCCTGATACTGAAGCTTTCTTT.

V usage is TRBV2 and J usage is TRBJ2-4; D is possibly TRBD1 (6 bases). With 4 bases removed from V and 15 bases from J, the gap between germline ends came to 19 bases. The germline CDR1 and CDR2 sequences are SNHLY and FYNNEI. The CDR3 spans 13 residues. CDR3 region: CASSGEGQSPWYF. The CDR3 DNA follows: TGTGCCAGCAGTGGCGAGGGACAAAGCCCGTGGTACTTC.

The chain carries TRBV28 and TRBJ2-2, with 9 bases identical to TRBD2. The CDR3 extends over 15 amino acids. Germline lookup yields CDR1 MDHEN and CDR2 SYDVKM. With V trimmed by 8 bases and J by 3 bases, 7 bases remained unmatched. The CDR3: CASRASGKDTGELFF. In DNA, the CDR3 is TGTGCCAGCCGGGCTAGCGGGAAGGACACCGGGGAGCTGTTTTTT.

This rearrangement joins TRBV7-2 to TRBJ2-1; TRBD2 matches 9 bases. The CDR3 is 15 residues long. CDR1 SGHTA and CDR2 FQGNSA come from the germline V gene. J was trimmed by 7 bases and V by 2 bases; bases with no gene match: 6. CDR3 coding DNA: TGTGCCAGCAGCTTAAGGCTAGCGGGATCGAATGAGCAGTTCTTC. It translates to CASSLRLAGSNEQFF.

This chain connects TRBV4-3 to TRBJ2-5; TRBD2 matches at 14 bases. Germline V gene lookup returns CDR1 LGHNA and CDR2 YSLEER. This CDR3 contains 17 residues. V was clipped by 3 bases and J by 3 bases; unmatched bases: 6. The CDR3 nucleotides read TGCGCCAGCAGCCAGCAACCGGGACTAGCGGGAGAAGAGACCCAGTACTTC. Protein product: CASSQQPGLAGEETQYF.

This sequence joins TRBV15 and TRBJ2-3, with TRBD2 matching 12 bases. The ends lost 5 bases at V and 6 bases at J; junction bases unmatched: 9. CDR3 length: 16 residues. Germline V gene lookup returns CDR1 LNHNV and CDR2 YYDKDF (reference sequence). The CDR3 DNA reads as TGTGCCACCAGCCTTACCCTAGCGGGAGGGATGGATACGCAGTATTTT. Amino acids: CATSLTLAGGMDTQYF.

This chain uses TRBV18 with TRBJ2-7; 10 bases align to TRBD1. V trimming: 4 bases; J trimming: 3 bases; junction bases outside the gene matches: 9. This CDR3 region has 16 residues. In germline, CDR1 is KGHSH, CDR2 LQKENI. As DNA, the CDR3 is TGTGCCAGCTCACGACGGACGGGACAGGGGAACTACGAGCAGTACTTC. Amino acid sequence: CASSRRTGQGNYEQYF.

The genes are TRBV5-6 and TRBJ1-1; D call uncertain. CDR1 and CDR2 (germline): SGHDT, YYEEEE. CDR3 length equals 13 residues. V was shortened by 0 bases and J by 8 bases, with 11 bases between the two germline ends. CDR3 nucleotides: TGTGCCAGCAGCTTGGCCCTCGTCCAAGAAGCTTTCTTT. Its protein product is CASSLALVQEAFF.

CDR3 loop: CASSPDLMLAVPTDTQYF. The CDR3 DNA reads as TGTGCCAGCAGCCCAGATTTAATGCTAGCGGTTCCCACAGATACGCAGTATTTT. The genes are TRBV7-9 and TRBJ2-3, with 7 bases aligning to TRBD2. Trimming removed 5 bases from V and 2 bases from J; junction bases left unmatched: 16. CDR3 size: 18 residues. Germline V CDR1 and CDR2: SEHNR, FQNEAQ (reference sequence).

Written as DNA, the CDR3 is TGTGCCAGCAGCTTCGTGGGCCTTAGGGGGAACACCATATATTTT. Translated: CASSFVGLRGNTIYF. The chain is built from TRBV7-2 and TRBJ1-3; the D gene is possibly TRBD1 (6 bases). Looked up from germline, CDR1 is SGHTA and CDR2 is FQGNSA. V was pared by 3 bases and J by 7 bases, with 16 bases between. CDR3 length: 15 residues. The variable domain in full, completed from reference TRBV7-2 and TRBJ1-3, reads GAGVSQSPSNKVTEKGKDVELRCDPISGHTALYWYRQSLGQGLEFLIYFQGNSAPDKSGLPSDRFSAERTGGSVSTLTIQRTQQEDSAVYLCASSFVGLRGNTIYFGEGSWLTVV.

The chain recombines TRBV10-1 with TRBJ2-7; 8 bases match TRBD2. The germline V gene encodes CDR1 WNHNN and CDR2 SYGVQD (reference sequence). This CDR3 is built from 15 residues. The V gene end was trimmed by 2 bases and the J gene end by 4 bases; junction bases not matched to a gene: 7. CDR3 sequence (DNA): TGCGCCAGCAGTGAGGGGAGCGGGAGAGGGTACGAGCAGTACTTC. Translating it yields CASSEGSGRGYEQYF.

This chain connects TRBV6-4 to TRBJ1-5; no definite D call. Deletions cut 6 bases from V and 5 bases from J, with 11 bases between. The CDR3 is made up of 13 amino acids. Germline lookup yields CDR1 MRHNA and CDR2 SNTAGT. This CDR3 is CASSRTEDQPQHF. In DNA form, the CDR3 reads TGTGCCAGCAGCCGGACGGAGGATCAGCCCCAGCATTTT.

The CDR3 coding sequence is TGCGCCAGCAGCTTGGACAGTCCTGATGGTGGCTACACCTTC. It yields the protein CASSLDSPDGGYTF. V usage is TRBV5-1 and J usage is TRBJ1-2, with D hard to call. CDR3 size: 14 residues. The V end was cut by 0 bases, the J end by 7 bases, with 13 bases between. Germline V gene lookup returns CDR1 SGHRS and CDR2 YFSETQ.

Details on this clone: Other DNA sequences from this sample encode an identical CDR3 as well. The V gene is TRBV7-9, the J gene TRBJ2-5, with D perhaps TRBD1 (6 bases). Trimming took off 3 bases at V and 5 bases at J, with 10 bases between the two ends. This CDR3 has 13 amino acids. CDR1 and CDR2 (germline): SEHNR, FQNEAQ (reference sequence). The CDR3: CASSLSGEETQYF. CDR3 nucleotide sequence: TGTGCCAGCAGCTTGTCAGGGGAGGAGACCCAGTACTTC.

This chain joins TRBV5-4 and TRBJ2-7; D possibly corresponds to TRBD1 (6 bases). The CDR3 runs to 13 residues. Trimming removed 4 bases from V and 3 bases from J, with 11 bases in between. In germline, CDR1 is SGHNT, CDR2 YYREEE (reference sequence). CDR3 amino acids: CASSPGHNYEQYF. CDR3 DNA sequence: TGTGCCAGCAGCCCGGGACATAACTACGAGCAGTACTTC.

The V call is TRBV10-3, the J call TRBJ1-3; D gene ambiguous. Looked up from germline, CDR1 is ENHRY and CDR2 is SYGVKD. The V end lost 6 bases, the J end lost 0 bases, and 6 bases lay between the germline ends. The CDR3 length is 13 residues. CDR3 region: CAIRTSSGNTIYF. CDR3 DNA: TGTGCCATCAGAACTAGCTCTGGAAACACCATATATTTT.

This clone has only one observation. The chain combines TRBV18 with TRBJ2-2; TRBD2 matches at 9 bases. This CDR3 region has 19 residues. The V and J ends lost 3 bases and 4 bases, in that order; junction bases with no gene match: 15. Germline V gene data show CDR1 as KGHSH and CDR2 as LQKENI. The CDR3 region has the DNA TGTGCCAGCTCACCCCCAAGCCCGACCCTAGCGGGAAGCACCGGGGAGCTGTTTTTT. Translated, it gives CASSPPSPTLAGSTGELFF. The full variable domain, completed using reference TRBV18 and TRBJ2-2, is NAGVMQNPRHLVRRRGQEARLRCSPMKGHSHVYWYRQLPEEGLKFMVYLQKENIIDESGMPKERFSAEFPKEGPSILRIQQVVRGDSAAYFCASSPPSPTLAGSTGELFFGEGSRLTVL.

The chain links TRBV13 to TRBJ2-1, with D possibly TRBD2 on 5 matching bases. The V gene's germline CDR1 is PRHDT and CDR2 FYEKMQ (reference sequence). The length of the CDR3 is 14 residues. Between the trimmed V and J ends, which lost 4 bases and 8 bases, there was a span of 15 bases. The CDR3 sequence is CASSWGVWVDEQFF. In DNA form, the CDR3 reads TGTGCCAGCAGCTGGGGAGTTTGGGTGGATGAGCAGTTCTTC.